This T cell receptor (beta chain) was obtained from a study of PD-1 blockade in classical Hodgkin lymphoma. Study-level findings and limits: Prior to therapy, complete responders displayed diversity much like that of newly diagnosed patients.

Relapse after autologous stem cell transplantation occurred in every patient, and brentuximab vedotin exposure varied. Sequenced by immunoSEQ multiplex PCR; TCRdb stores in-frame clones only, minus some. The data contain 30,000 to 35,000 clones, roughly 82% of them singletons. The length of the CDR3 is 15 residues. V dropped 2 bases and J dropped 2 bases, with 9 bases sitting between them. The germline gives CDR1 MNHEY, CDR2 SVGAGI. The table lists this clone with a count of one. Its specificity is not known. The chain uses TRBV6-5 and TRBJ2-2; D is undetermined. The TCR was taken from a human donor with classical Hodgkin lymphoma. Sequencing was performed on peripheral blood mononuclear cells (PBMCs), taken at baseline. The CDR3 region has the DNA TGTGCCAGCAGTTACAGACGGCTCAACACCGGGGAGCTGTTTTTT. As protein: CASSYRRLNTGELFF.